A selection of T cell receptor beta chains follows, all from one sample in a study of CDR3 diversity in severe acne. TCRdb analysed the PCR reads with MiXCR anew, one entry per CDR3 protein. The table has some 90,000 distinct CDR3 sequences, 45% to 50% seen once. What was sequenced was blood. The receptors shown here come from a male donor in good health, serving as a control. Each CDR3 is given with its conserved first and last residue. The order of the fields is D gene, V gene, clone size, J gene, CDR3 DNA, CDR3 protein. A D gene is named only where the DNA matches it firmly. Size values are once, few and many counts, or a class for expanded clones, and some rows have none.

D gene: TRBD2; V gene: TRBV29-1; clone size: -; J gene: TRBJ2-3; CDR3 DNA: TGCAGCGTTACTAGCGGGAGGGGTAGCACAGATACGCAGTATTTT; CDR3 protein: CSVTSGRGSTDTQYF
D gene: TRBD1; V gene: TRBV10-1; clone size: -; J gene: TRBJ1-1; CDR3 DNA: TGCGCCAGCAGTGAGGTGGCAGGGGGCACTGAAGCTTTCTTT; CDR3 protein: CASSEVAGGTEAFF
D gene: -; V gene: TRBV19; clone size: few; J gene: TRBJ2-5; CDR3 DNA: TGTGCCAGTAGTATAGACCGAGGACCGGGACTGGAGACCCAGTACTTC; CDR3 protein: CASSIDRGPGLETQYF
D gene: -; V gene: TRBV11-2; clone size: many; J gene: TRBJ2-5; CDR3 DNA: TGTGCCAGCAAAGAAGGAGGAATGGAGACCCAGTACTTC; CDR3 protein: CASKEGGMETQYF
D gene: TRBD1; V gene: TRBV20-1; clone size: -; J gene: TRBJ1-1; CDR3 DNA: TGCAGTGCCAGCAGTCTACAGGGGCCCCAAGGGGCTTTCTTT; CDR3 protein: CSASSLQGPQGAFF
D gene: -; V gene: TRBV10-3; clone size: -; J gene: TRBJ1-2; CDR3 DNA: TGTGCCATCCGAGGGGCGGACTATGGCTACACCTTC; CDR3 protein: CAIRGADYGYTF
D gene: TRBD2; V gene: TRBV5-1; clone size: -; J gene: TRBJ2-7; CDR3 DNA: TGCGCCAGCAGGCCAACTAGCGGGGACTCCTACGAGCAGTACTTC; CDR3 protein: CASRPTSGDSYEQYF
D gene: -; V gene: TRBV11-3; clone size: -; J gene: TRBJ2-7; CDR3 DNA: TGTGCCAGCAGCCCCCCCGGGACGGGGAGCTCCTACGAGCAGTACTTC; CDR3 protein: CASSPPGTGSSYEQYF
D gene: -; V gene: TRBV12-3/TRBV12-4; clone size: -; J gene: TRBJ2-7; CDR3 DNA: TGTGCCAGCAGCTCACCCTGCTACGAGCAGTACTTC; CDR3 protein: CASSSPCYEQYF
D gene: TRBD1; V gene: TRBV20-1; clone size: -; J gene: TRBJ2-1; CDR3 DNA: TGCAGGGCACAGGGGGCGAATGAGCAGTTCTTC; CDR3 protein: CRAQGANEQFF
D gene: -; V gene: TRBV6-4; clone size: -; J gene: TRBJ2-5; CDR3 DNA: TGTGCAGCCGGGGAGACCCAGTACTTC; CDR3 protein: CAAGETQYF
D gene: TRBD1; V gene: TRBV20-1; clone size: once; J gene: TRBJ1-2; CDR3 DNA: TGCAGTGCTAGAGATACAGGGGGCAGAAGGGGCTACACCTTC; CDR3 protein: CSARDTGGRRGYTF
D gene: -; V gene: TRBV5-4; clone size: -; J gene: TRBJ2-1; CDR3 DNA: TGTGCCAGCAGCTTTGAGGGGGGGGGGATTAATGAGCAGTTCTTC; CDR3 protein: CASSFEGGGINEQFF
D gene: -; V gene: TRBV12-3/TRBV12-4; clone size: -; J gene: TRBJ2-7; CDR3 DNA: TGTGCCAGCAGTTCCAACCCTCGGCCTTACGAGCAGTACTTC; CDR3 protein: CASSSNPRPYEQYF
D gene: -; V gene: TRBV5-1; clone size: -; J gene: TRBJ1-2; CDR3 DNA: TGCGCCAGCAGCCCGATAGCGTATCCAGGGCATGGCTACACCTTC; CDR3 protein: CASSPIAYPGHGYTF
D gene: -; V gene: TRBV25-1; clone size: -; J gene: TRBJ2-7; CDR3 DNA: TGTGCCAGCAGCCGAGATGGTGGCGCGAACGAGCAGTACTTC; CDR3 protein: CASSRDGGANEQYF
D gene: -; V gene: TRBV10-3; clone size: -; J gene: TRBJ2-1; CDR3 DNA: TGTGCCATCGGTGAGTCGAGAAGGGATTCCCATGAGCAGTTCTTC; CDR3 protein: CAIGESRRDSHEQFF
D gene: -; V gene: TRBV7-9; clone size: -; J gene: TRBJ2-5; CDR3 DNA: TGTGCCAGCCTCGCATGGGTGGTGGAAGAGACCCAGTACTTC; CDR3 protein: CASLAWVVEETQYF
D gene: -; V gene: TRBV20-1; clone size: many; J gene: TRBJ2-7; CDR3 DNA: TGCAGTGCTATAGGCGGGGGCGCCTACGAGCAGTACTTC; CDR3 protein: CSAIGGGAYEQYF
D gene: -; V gene: TRBV29-1; clone size: once; J gene: TRBJ2-7; CDR3 DNA: TGCAGCCGCGGGACAGTAATCCCCTACGAGCAGTGCTTC; CDR3 protein: CSRGTVIPYEQCF
D gene: -; V gene: TRBV6-5; clone size: many; J gene: TRBJ2-3; CDR3 DNA: TGTGCCAGCAGTTACTCCCGACCCGAGGGGACCACAGATACGCAGTATTTT; CDR3 protein: CASSYSRPEGTTDTQYF
D gene: TRBD1; V gene: TRBV9; clone size: -; J gene: TRBJ2-7; CDR3 DNA: TGTGCAGCAGCGACCCGGGACAGGGGCTACGAGCAGTACTTC; CDR3 protein: CAAATRDRGYEQYF
D gene: -; V gene: TRBV7-2; clone size: -; J gene: TRBJ1-3; CDR3 DNA: TGTGCCAGCAGCTTAGGCGAGGGGGGACGGGGAAACACCATATATTTT; CDR3 protein: CASSLGEGGRGNTIYF
D gene: -; V gene: TRBV15; clone size: once; J gene: TRBJ1-1; CDR3 DNA: TGTGCCACCAGCAGAGGTGCGAACACTGAAGCTTTCTTT; CDR3 protein: CATSRGANTEAFF
D gene: -; V gene: TRBV20-1; clone size: -; J gene: TRBJ2-2; CDR3 DNA: TGCAGTGCTAGGCAGGGACTGAGGGAGCTGTTTTTT; CDR3 protein: CSARQGLRELFF
D gene: -; V gene: TRBV6-5; clone size: -; J gene: TRBJ1-1; CDR3 DNA: TGTGCCAGCAGTTACTCGTCGGGACTCACTGAAGCTTTCTTT; CDR3 protein: CASSYSSGLTEAFF
D gene: -; V gene: TRBV7-4; clone size: -; J gene: TRBJ1-2; CDR3 DNA: TGTGCCAGCAGCTTAGCAGGGGCTAACTATGGCTACACCTTC; CDR3 protein: CASSLAGANYGYTF
D gene: TRBD1; V gene: TRBV20-1; clone size: -; J gene: TRBJ1-2; CDR3 DNA: TGCAGTGCCACTTCTCGGACAGGGACCTCCTATGGCTACACCTTC; CDR3 protein: CSATSRTGTSYGYTF
D gene: -; V gene: TRBV6-6; clone size: many; J gene: TRBJ1-2; CDR3 DNA: TGTGCCAGCAGCCAGGCCCTGCTTAATACAGGAGGCTACACCTTC; CDR3 protein: CASSQALLNTGGYTF
D gene: -; V gene: TRBV2; clone size: -; J gene: TRBJ2-7; CDR3 DNA: TGTGCCAGCAGCTTAGCAGTGGGGACCTACGAGCAGTACTTC; CDR3 protein: CASSLAVGTYEQYF
D gene: TRBD1; V gene: TRBV20-1; clone size: -; J gene: TRBJ1-2; CDR3 DNA: TGCAGTGCTAGACCCCGGGACAGGGAGGGAGGCTACACCTTC; CDR3 protein: CSARPRDREGGYTF
D gene: -; V gene: TRBV7-3; clone size: -; J gene: TRBJ2-2; CDR3 DNA: TGTGCCAGCAGACAAGGGTCCAACACCGGGGAGCTGTTTTTT; CDR3 protein: CASRQGSNTGELFF
D gene: TRBD1; V gene: TRBV19; clone size: few; J gene: TRBJ1-1; CDR3 DNA: TGTGCCAGTAGTAGGGACAGCAACACTGAAGCTTTCTTT; CDR3 protein: CASSRDSNTEAFF
D gene: -; V gene: TRBV20-1; clone size: many; J gene: TRBJ1-1; CDR3 DNA: TGCAGTGCTAGTGTGGATCTCACTGAAGCTTTCTTT; CDR3 protein: CSASVDLTEAFF
D gene: -; V gene: TRBV29-1; clone size: -; J gene: TRBJ2-5; CDR3 DNA: TGCAGCGGAAGACTAGACCAAGAGACCCAGTACTTC; CDR3 protein: CSGRLDQETQYF
D gene: -; V gene: TRBV20-1; clone size: -; J gene: TRBJ2-1; CDR3 DNA: TGCAGTGCTAGAGATTGGGGGACCCGAGGAGATACGCAGTTCTTC; CDR3 protein: CSARDWGTRGDTQFF
D gene: TRBD1; V gene: TRBV6-1; clone size: -; J gene: TRBJ2-3; CDR3 DNA: TGTGCCAGCAGTGGACAGGGGAGCTCAGATACGCAGTATTTT; CDR3 protein: CASSGQGSSDTQYF
D gene: -; V gene: TRBV24-1; clone size: few; J gene: TRBJ2-3; CDR3 DNA: TGTGCCACCAGTGAAGGTCCCCGCCCGACAGATACGCAGTATTTT; CDR3 protein: CATSEGPRPTDTQYF
D gene: -; V gene: TRBV20-1; clone size: -; J gene: TRBJ1-6; CDR3 DNA: -; CDR3 protein: CSARLQLNTEAFFGRPRSSPLHF
D gene: -; V gene: TRBV6-6; clone size: once; J gene: TRBJ1-3; CDR3 DNA: TGTGCCAGCAGTGGAAACCAAATATATTTT; CDR3 protein: CASSGNQIYF